This T cell receptor (beta chain) was found in a study of cytomegalovirus exposure and HLA in healthy donors. V was trimmed by 4 bases and J by 4 bases, leaving 15 bases between them. Germline V gene lookup returns CDR1 SGHRS and CDR2 YFSETQ. The CDR3 contains 15 residues. This PCR relied on a set of 60 Vbeta primers and 13 Jbeta primers. Profiled with immunoSEQ multiplex PCR; TCRdb holds only in-frame clones, not every one. This table has 150,000 to 200,000 clones, about four fifths appearing once. Sequencing used PBMCs. The sequence was obtained from a woman aged 25-40 years in good health and CMV-seropositive. The chain carries TRBV5-1 and TRBJ1-3; a weak D match, TRBD1 (6 bases). The CDR3 nucleotides are TGCGCCAGCAGCCCAACCAACAGGGACGGAAACACCATATATTTT. Amino acids: CASSPTNRDGNTIYF.